This T cell receptor beta chain was captured in a study of tumor-infiltrating lymphocytes in localized non-small cell lung cancer (dated by TCRdb to about 2021). In the study overall: Several histologies were represented in the cohort, which also included both smokers and never-smokers as well as patients whose samples were collected after neoadjuvant chemotherapy. Each patient contributed resected tumor tissue and uninvolved lung tissue from the same patient, described as non-adjacent to the tumor. The same patients underwent several integrated assays, with TCR sequencing performed together with flow cytometry, multiplex immunofluorescence, RNA-seq, exome sequencing and proteomics. The overall ICON cohort comprised 160 or so surgical patients with localized non-small cell lung cancer whose tumors were resected. The paired tumor versus uninvolved lung comparison of immunoSEQ T-cell fraction included roughly 54 patients. Results and caveats for the whole study, not just this receptor: Recurrence-free survival showed no association with tumor T-cell fraction measured by TCR sequencing (p = 0.61). The TCR-derived T-cell fraction showed no difference between the flow cytometry-defined immunotypes IM1 (good prognosis) and IM2 (poor prognosis). Since assay coverage differed from patient to patient depending on how much tissue was available, TCR sequencing was done for only a subset of the cohort. Because different assays used different pieces of the same tissue, technical variation could not be distinguished from intratumor heterogeneity. TCRbeta sequencing supported higher T cell infiltration in tumors than in uninvolved lung tissue, consistent with immunofluorescence CD3 counts.

The T-cell fraction in tumor and uninvolved lung tissue was obtained from TCR sequencing using the immunoSEQ assay. On the authors' methods: For survival analysis, patients were divided into high (upper tertile) and low (lower two tertiles) T-cell fraction groups, which were compared by log-rank test. A signed-rank test was used to test paired tumor versus uninvolved lung differences in T-cell fraction. In TCRdb, the immuneACCESS table is reduced to in-frame sequences with V and J assigned. These tables do not hold every clone; where another copy was compared, an unresolved V gene accounts for under half, and the others remain unexplained. V and J calls and clone size are copied from that table; D and trimming were computed from the DNA. The sample table lists approximately 16,000 clones, 40% to 45% of them with a count of one. Together, the top ten hold roughly 16% of the sample. ICON enrollment began in the first half of 2016, and the last patient was enrolled in 2018. From a subcohort of 76 patients, fresh tumor and matched uninvolved tissue were collected for in-depth immune analyses, including TCR sequencing. No cell sorting was done, and TCR sequencing was instead run on DNA isolated from bulk tissue.

The germline V gene supplies CDR1 MDHEN and CDR2 SYDVKM. The CDR3 contains 15 residues, cysteine and phenylalanine counted. The read is trimmed to its CDR3 DNA, 45 bases read in frame from base 1. V loses 4 bases, J loses 3 bases, and the germline ends lie 15 bases apart. Concerning this clone: Its antigen is not yet known. Base qualities were left out, and no much larger clone turns up one base away.

The receptor's source is a human donor with non-small cell lung cancer. This sequence uses TRBV28 and TRBJ1-2, with the D gene not confidently named. Material for sequencing was lung tumor tissue. The CDR3 region reads CASSSFRGRYYGYTF. The DNA sequence is as follows: TGTGCCAGCAGTTCCTTCCGCGGGCGTTACTATGGCTACACCTTC.